The present T cell receptor (beta chain) was sequenced within a study of OX40 agonist ivuxolimab in advanced cancers. The CDR3 totals 14 residues. Trimming cost V 3 bases and J 3 bases, with 9 bases left between them. Germline CDR1 SGDLS, CDR2 YYNGEE. Repertoires were generated with immunoSEQ multiplex PCR, while TCRdb's copy carries only in-frame clones and drops some. This sample has more than 55,000 clones, with 81% found just once. The chain has TRBV9 and TRBJ2-2; perhaps TRBD2 as D (5 bases). The source material was CD4+ or CD8+ T cells sorted from blood, sampled in a trial of the OX40 agonist ivuxolimab. The source of this sequence is an adult with an advanced solid tumor such as melanoma, head and neck, liver or kidney cancer. The CDR3 DNA reads as TGTGCCAGCAGCGGAGGACTGTACACCGGGGAGCTGTTTTTT. Translated, it gives CASSGGLYTGELFF.